Shown below are 14 T cell receptor beta chains from a single sample sequenced in a study of T cells in Graves' hyperthyroidism and ophthalmopathy. The CDR3 regions of TCR beta were amplified from RNA transcripts. RT-PCR in the first round (using the HTBI primer set) targeted the TCR CDR3. One entry per CDR3 protein, called by TCRdb with MiXCR from the multiplex PCR reads. Among some 600,000 distinct CDR3 sequences listed, just over 45% were seen once. Sequenced: peripheral blood or thyroid tissue (not recorded which). Receptor source: a young woman with Graves' hyperthyroidism.

The chain combines TRBV2 with TRBJ1-2; 11 bases fit TRBD1. The CDR3 runs 13 residues. CDR1 is SNHLY, CDR2 FYNNEI, per germline. Unmatched junction bases numbered 4, after V lost 7 bases and J lost 6 bases. CDR3 nucleotide sequence: TGTGCCAGCATCCGGACAGGGGGCGATGGCTACACCTTC. This translates into CASIRTGGDGYTF.

This clonotype was seen a handful of times. The genes are TRBV19 and TRBJ2-7, with 8 bases identical to TRBD2. Per germline, CDR1 LNHDA and CDR2 SQIVND (reference sequence). V was clipped by 3 bases and J by 0 bases; unmatched bases: 13. The length of the CDR3 is 18 residues. The CDR3 DNA reads TGTGCCAGTAGTATCGCGGGGGGACGGGACGAATTCTCCTACGAGCAGTACTTC. Protein product: CASSIAGGRDEFSYEQYF.

This clonotype was detected many times. The rearrangement links TRBV9 to TRBJ1-5; TRBD1 matches 8 bases. CDR1 and CDR2 from the germline V gene are SGDLS and YYNGEE. The J segment lost 7 bases and the V segment lost 3 bases, leaving 9 bases of the junction unmatched. The CDR3 length is 15 residues. CDR3 amino acids: CASSGGQGTGQPQHF. The CDR3 DNA follows: TGTGCCAGCAGCGGCGGACAGGGCACGGGCCAGCCCCAGCATTTT.

In its sample, this clonotype was seen many times. The chain uses TRBV25-1 and TRBJ2-7, with TRBD2 matching over 10 bases. The CDR3 loop spans 17 amino acids. The germline V gene encodes CDR1 MGHDK and CDR2 SYGVNS. The trim removed 5 bases at V and 2 bases at J, leaving 12 bases unmatched. As DNA, the CDR3 is TGTGCCAGCAGTTTCTCCCCCGGGACTAGCGAGACCTACGAGCAGTACTTC. It specifies CASSFSPGTSETYEQYF.

This clonotype was found a few times. A much larger clonotype is one base distant, so this may be a read error. The J gene is TRBJ2-5, the V gene TRBV10-3; either TRBD1 or TRBD2 may fit D (6 bases each). There are 16 residues in the CDR3. The germline CDR1 and CDR2 sequences are ENHRY and SYGVKD. CDR3 nucleotides: TGTGCCATCAGTGAGCTCTGGGGGGCCGGCCAAGAGGCCCAGTACTTC. It specifies CAISELWGAGQEAQYF.

The V and J genes are TRBV19 and TRBJ1-5; no clear D gene. V was shortened by 1 base and J by 4 bases, with 8 bases between the two germline ends. This CDR3 has 14 amino acids. CDR1 and CDR2 (germline): LNHDA, SQIVND (reference sequence). DNA of the CDR3: TGTGCCAGTAGTATAGGGGAGGGAAATCAGCCCCAGCATTTT. Translated: CASSIGEGNQPQHF.

This clonotype was seen only once. This chain uses TRBV2 with TRBJ2-5; 13 nucleotides line up with TRBD2. Per the germline V gene, CDR1 is SNHLY and CDR2 is FYNNEI. This CDR3 comprises 16 residues. J gave up 4 bases and V 5 bases, and 7 bases lay outside the gene matches. CDR3 in DNA: TGTGCCAGCAGTCAACTAGCGGGAGGGCCAGGAGAGACCCAGTACTTC. This encodes CASSQLAGGPGETQYF.

The chain links TRBV19 to TRBJ1-1; D is uncertain. Trimming left V 4 bases short and J 10 bases short, with 10 bases between. Germline-derived CDR1 and CDR2 are LNHDA and SQIVND (reference sequence). The CDR3 contains 11 residues. CDR3 protein: CASSKESAAFF. In nucleotides, the CDR3 is TGTGCCAGTAGTAAGGAGTCTGCAGCTTTCTTT.

V and J are TRBV20-1 and TRBJ2-2, with 9 bases that match TRBD1. The CDR3 consists of 14 residues. Trimming took 1 base from V and 3 from J; bases not matched to a gene: 0. Germline V CDR1 and CDR2: DFQATT, SNEGSKA (reference sequence). The CDR3 loop reads CSARGQGDTGELFF. The CDR3 DNA reads as TGCAGTGCTAGAGGACAGGGGGACACCGGGGAGCTGTTTTTT.

The chain is built from TRBV11-3 and TRBJ2-7; the D gene could be TRBD1 or TRBD2 (5 bases each). Between the trimmed V and J ends, which lost 5 bases and 5 bases, there was a span of 16 bases. Germline CDR1 and CDR2: SGHNT and YENEEA. The length of the CDR3 is 14 residues. The CDR3 sequence: CASSQQEVIHEQYF. The CDR3 DNA reads TGTGCCAGCAGCCAACAGGAGGTTATCCACGAGCAGTACTTC.

The chain couples TRBV5-3 to TRBJ2-5; D gene ambiguous. Being an ORF, TRBV5-3 has a function that is uncertain. The CDR3 is made up of 16 amino acids. V lost 8 bases and J lost 2, with 22 bases in between. CDR3 sequence: CASWAPTAGEQETQYF. CDR3 DNA sequence: TGTGCCAGCTGGGCCCCGACGGCCGGAGAACAAGAGACCCAGTACTTC.

A few counts support this clonotype. The chain joins TRBV2 to TRBJ1-1; D not resolved. This CDR3 spans 13 amino acids. Germline CDR1 is SNHLY and CDR2 is FYNNEI. The V end lost 4 bases, the J end lost 5 bases, and 11 bases lay between the germline ends. The CDR3 reads CASSVGRRTEAFF. In DNA, the CDR3 is TGTGCCAGCAGTGTAGGCCGCAGGACTGAAGCTTTCTTT.

The CDR3 loop is CASSQTGPGQPQHF. In DNA, the CDR3 is TGTGCCAGCAGTCAGACAGGGCCGGGCCAGCCCCAGCATTTT. The chain has TRBV2 and TRBJ1-5; 7 nucleotides align to TRBD1. Trimming removed 5 bases from V and 7 bases from J; junction bases left unmatched: 8. The CDR3 spans 14 residues. Germline lookup yields CDR1 SNHLY and CDR2 FYNNEI.

This sequence joins TRBV19 and TRBJ1-6, with D perhaps matching TRBD1 (6 bases). V was trimmed by 3 bases and J by 5 bases, leaving 11 bases between them. Germline CDR1 is LNHDA and CDR2 is SQIVND (reference sequence). The CDR3 has 15 residues. CDR3 sequence reads: CASSMWDNDNSPLHF. In DNA, the CDR3 is TGTGCCAGTAGTATGTGGGACAATGATAATTCACCCCTCCACTTT.